This T cell receptor (beta chain) was recorded in a study of cytomegalovirus exposure and HLA in healthy donors. The PCR had 60 Vbeta and 13 Jbeta primers. Produced via immunoSEQ multiplex PCR; TCRdb's table is partial and in-frame only. The sample contains around 100,000 clones, roughly three fifths of which appear only once. Study observations and caveats: TCR beta chains numbering 150 to 200 were designated cytomegalovirus-associated. A classifier reportedly called cytomegalovirus status with high sensitivity and specificity. Among the CMV-associated chains, three were confirmed in vitro as specific for CMV antigens. The authors later linked a missense DCLRE1C variant to TCR beta V- and J-gene trimming.

On this clone: Its antigen is not known.

The CDR3 spans 10 residues. Per the germline V gene, CDR1 is DFQATT and CDR2 is SNEGSKA (reference sequence). Trimming cost V 6 bases and J 8 bases, with 11 bases left between them. The clonotype originates from a man aged 25 to 45 in good health and CMV-seropositive. The V call is TRBV20-1, the J call TRBJ2-7; D gene ambiguous. The specimen sequenced was PBMCs. CDR3 residues: CSAVLEQQYF. The CDR3 region has the DNA TGCAGTGCCGTGTTAGAGCAGCAGTACTTC.